This T cell receptor (beta chain) was recovered during a study of blood T cells in healthy people across ages (dated by TCRdb to the mid-2010s). For the study in its entirety: Template switching captured roughly one uniquely barcoded TCR beta cDNA molecule per two T cells in model experiments. To track age-related changes in TCR beta repertoire diversity, the study relied on deep sequencing normalized with unique cDNA molecular identifiers. Donors were grouped into four age groups: young (average 16 years), middle-aged (roughly 40), aged (around 60) and long-lived (approximately 78). To avoid experimental bias, donors of different ages were distributed randomly across sequencing lanes. The study analyzed two additional independent replicas of 1 million unique cDNA reads from the same blood draw for two donors, one aged 18 to 29 and one aged 80 or older.

Library preparation used 5' RACE. The instrument given in TCRdb is Illumina HiSeq 2500. A second PCR of about 7 to 12 cycles was performed with a sample-barcoded 5' primer and a J-beta primer mix. Each TCR beta cDNA molecule received a unique molecular identifier from a template-switch 5' adaptor carrying 12 random nucleotides. Each sample yielded at least 3 million CDR3-containing paired-end reads. The Mint cDNA synthesis kit, primed by a TRBC-specific oligonucleotide, was used to synthesize first-strand cDNA from all RNA. Following uracil-DNA glycosylase treatment, all cDNA underwent a first 18-cycle PCR with the universal primers M1SS and BC2_uni_R. For the original study's pipeline: For normalization, 1 million high-quality reads were randomly selected from each sample, with every read carrying a distinct molecular identifier. Reads sharing molecular identifiers were discarded rather than binned into consensus sequences. MiTCR, set to a Q25 quality threshold and the strictest error-elimination algorithm, was used for CDR3 identification, clonotype clustering and error correction. A nonparametric unseen species model with Euler transformation was used to estimate a lower bound on total TCR beta diversity. Starting from the raw public reads, TCRdb applied fastp trimming at Q25, assembled clones with MiXCR and retained in-frame beta chains. For every CDR3 protein sequence, its rows merge into one entry that carries the most common genes and DNA. TCRdb, not the authors, supplied the V and J calls. The sample contains approximately 810,000 distinct CDR3 sequences, 25% to 30% of them found a single time. The ten largest account for around 16% of the sample.

The approximately 39 donors, aged 6 to 90 years, were systemically healthy Caucasian individuals from Russia. Around 9.8 milliliters of peripheral blood were collected from each donor into EDTA-treated Vacutainer tubes. PBMCs were isolated by Ficoll-Paque density-gradient centrifugation, with at least 6 million obtained per sample. Total RNA was extracted from PBMCs with Trizol reagent, with at least 6 micrograms obtained per sample. For every donor, flow cytometry on a PBMC aliquot measured the percentage of naive CD45RAhigh/CD27high T cells. The junction shows trimming of 0 bases on V and 2 bases on J, and the gene matches do not reach 5 bases of it. As encoded in the germline V gene, CDR1 is SGHDT while CDR2 is YYEEEE. Including cysteine and phenylalanine, the CDR3 has 16 amino acids. Just CDR3 DNA is preserved here, 48 bases in frame from base 1. What the work shows at the level of the full study, not this receptor alone: Because profiling used bulk unsorted PBMCs, naive and antigen-experienced compartments could not be compared conclusively. Because the CMV infection status of the donors was unknown, age-related changes in expanded clonotypes may potentially have been confounded. Estimates of total diversity based on one million sequenced T cells were considered lower bounds and underestimates. Observed TCR beta diversity per million T cells fell roughly linearly with age, and a significant reduction was already apparent by age roughly 40. Observed TCR beta diversity correlated strongly with the percentage of naive T cells measured by flow cytometry. Compared with the aged group, the long-lived group had more naive CD4+ T cells, fewer expanded clones and increased TCR diversity, suggesting age selection.

This clonotype has a count of ten or more. Its antigen is still unknown. No qualities accompany the bases; no much larger clone lies one base away. The chain joins TRBV5-6 to TRBJ2-1, with 7 bases matching TRBD1. This clonotype was sampled from a woman at least 80 years old in good health. Sequenced material: blood. The nucleotide sequence reads TGTGCCAGCAGCTTGGCCTGGCAGGGGGCCTACAATGAGCAGTTCTTC. Its product reads: CASSLAWQGAYNEQFF.